These 21 T cell receptor beta chains originate from one sample sequenced in a study of T cell responses to AZD1222 COVID-19 vaccine. Some clones are missing from TCRdb's copy, which holds only in-frame ones; the method was immunoSEQ multiplex PCR. The profile shows roughly 100,000 clones, 92% of them singletons. Specimen: peripheral blood, collected on day 0 of AZD1222 vaccination. The receptors originated from an adult in good health.

The chain is built from TRBV4-1 and TRBJ2-5; D unclear. The CDR3 is 17 amino acids. The germline gives CDR1 MGHRA, CDR2 YSYEKL. The germline V and J ends were trimmed by 1 base and 7 bases, with 22 bases remaining between them. CDR3 bases: TGCGCCAGCAGCCAAGTCGATTTGGGCCTAGTCGCAGGGACCCAGTACTTC. Encoded protein: CASSQVDLGLVAGTQYF.

In DNA, the CDR3 is TGTGCCAGCAGCTTGGCAGGACAGCCTTTAAGCTCCTATAATTCACCCCTCCACTTT. It translates to CASSLAGQPLSSYNSPLHF. The chain joins TRBV5-6 to TRBJ1-6; D is perhaps TRBD1 (6 bases). This CDR3 spans 19 amino acids. Trimming removed 0 bases from V and 0 bases from J, with 16 bases in between. The germline gives CDR1 SGHDT, CDR2 YYEEEE.

The rearrangement joins TRBV29-1 to TRBJ1-1, with a possible D match to TRBD1 (6 bases). In germline, CDR1 is SQVTM, CDR2 ANQGSEA. Trimming pared 7 bases from V and 4 bases from J, leaving 16 bases between. The CDR3 contains 13 residues. The CDR3 sequence is CSAPQGDSTEAFF. The CDR3 DNA reads TGCAGCGCTCCACAGGGTGATTCCACTGAAGCTTTCTTT.

The V gene is TRBV5-1, the J gene TRBJ2-7, with 8 bases identical to TRBD1. The CDR3 totals 14 residues. Germline V lookup: CDR1 SGHRS, CDR2 YFSETQ. J gave up 3 bases and V 0 bases, and 2 bases lay outside the gene matches. The CDR3 loop is CASSLGDRSYEQYF. The CDR3 nucleotides read TGCGCCAGCAGCTTGGGGGACAGGAGCTACGAGCAGTACTTC.

The genes are TRBV7-8 and TRBJ2-7; 7 nucleotides align to TRBD1. The V segment lost 7 bases and the J segment 5 bases; nucleotides outside the gene matches: 11. CDR1 SGHVS and CDR2 FQNEAQ come from the germline V gene. The CDR3 is 14 amino acids. CDR3 in DNA: TGTGCCAGCACCGCCTCGACAGGGCGCCACGAGCAGTACTTC. It is translated as CASTASTGRHEQYF. Supplemented by reference TRBV7-8 and TRBJ2-7, the full variable domain reads GAGVSQSPRYKVAKRGQDVALRCDPISGHVSLFWYQQALGQGPEFLTYFQNEAQLDKSGLPSDRFFAERPEGSVSTLKIQRTQQEDSAVYLCASTASTGRHEQYFGPGTRLTVT.

This clone was picked up a small number of times. CDR3: CASSGSGGGQPQHF. The CDR3, as DNA: TGTGCCAGCAGCGGGTCAGGGGGGGGTCAGCCCCAGCATTTT. This rearrangement joins TRBV27 to TRBJ1-5; 7 bases match TRBD1. Per germline, CDR1 MNHEY and CDR2 SMNVEV (reference sequence). The CDR3 extends over 14 amino acids. V shed 6 bases and J 6 bases; nucleotides not matched to a gene: 8.

The rearrangement joins TRBV27 to TRBJ2-3, with 7 bases lining up with TRBD2. Germline CDR1 is MNHEY and CDR2 is SMNVEV (reference sequence). There are 14 residues in the CDR3. The J segment lost 2 bases and the V segment lost 5 bases, leaving 4 bases of the junction unmatched. This CDR3 is CASSGGDFTDTQYF. The CDR3, as DNA: TGTGCCAGCAGTGGGGGGGACTTCACAGATACGCAGTATTTT.

The rearrangement uses TRBV7-3 and TRBJ1-6; D gene unclear. V was cut by 3 bases and J by 10 bases, with 10 bases left in between. CDR1 and CDR2 (germline): SGHTA, FQGTGA. CDR3 length equals 13 residues. The CDR3 nucleotides are TGTGCCAGCAGCTTCCGGGGAGAATCACCCCTCCACTTT. As protein: CASSFRGESPLHF.

The chain carries TRBV11-3 and TRBJ1-2; D possibly corresponds to TRBD1 (5 bases). V lost 5 bases, J lost 4 bases, and 14 bases lay in between. This CDR3 region has 14 residues. The germline V gene has CDR1 SGHNT and CDR2 YENEEA. The DNA of the CDR3 is TGTGCCAGCAGCCTGACCGCAGGGAGCTATGGCTACACCTTC. Its protein product is CASSLTAGSYGYTF.

The chain recombines TRBV7-2 with TRBJ2-5; possible D gene TRBD1, 6 bases. V was clipped by 1 base and J by 9 bases, with 21 bases between them. The CDR3 spans 16 residues. Germline V gene lookup returns CDR1 SGHTA and CDR2 FQGNSA. CDR3 nucleotides: TGTGCCAGCAGCTTAGAGTGGACAGCCACCAATGTGGCCCAGTACTTC. This encodes CASSLEWTATNVAQYF. Full variable domain (remainder filled in from reference TRBV7-2 and TRBJ2-5): GAGVSQSPSNKVTEKGKDVELRCDPISGHTALYWYRQSLGQGLEFLIYFQGNSAPDKSGLPSDRFSAERTGGSVSTLTIQRTQQEDSAVYLCASSLEWTATNVAQYFGPGTRLLVL.

The chain links TRBV7-9 to TRBJ1-2; TRBD1 is a possible D gene (5 bases). V lost 5 bases and J 3 bases, leaving 16 bases between the germline ends. Germline V gene sequence: CDR1 SEHNR, CDR2 FQNEAQ (reference sequence). The CDR3 runs 15 residues. CDR3 region: CASSPPGREDYGYTF. Here the CDR3 DNA reads TGTGCCAGCAGCCCACCAGGGAGGGAAGACTATGGCTACACCTTC.

The chain employs TRBV10-3 and TRBJ2-1; D tentatively reads TRBD1 or TRBD2 (6 bases each). With 0 bases removed from V and 3 bases from J, the gap between germline ends came to 9 bases. The length of the CDR3 is 15 residues. From germline, CDR1 is ENHRY and CDR2 SYGVKD. The CDR3 here is CAISESEGGYNEQFF. The CDR3, as DNA: TGTGCCATCAGTGAGTCGGAGGGGGGCTACAATGAGCAGTTCTTC.

The chain links TRBV13 to TRBJ2-7; perhaps TRBD1 as D (6 bases). Trimming took 5 bases from V and 5 from J, leaving 19 bases between them. The CDR3 extends over 15 amino acids. Per germline, CDR1 PRHDT and CDR2 FYEKMQ (reference sequence). DNA for the CDR3: TGTGCCAGCAGCAAAAACAGGGAACTCGGAGACGAGCAGTACTTC. Translated, it gives CASSKNRELGDEQYF. The whole variable domain, filled in from reference TRBV13 and TRBJ2-7, reads AAGVIQSPRHLIKEKRETATLKCYPIPRHDTVYWYQQGPGQDPQFLISFYEKMQSDKGSIPDRFSAQQFSDYHSELNMSSLELGDSALYFCASSKNRELGDEQYFGPGTRLTVT.

V and J are TRBV5-5 and TRBJ1-1; D gene ambiguous. In germline, CDR1 is SGHKS, CDR2 YYEKEE (reference sequence). Trimming removed 0 bases at V and 0 bases at J, with 3 bases between. The CDR3 runs 13 residues. CDR3 residues: CASSLELNTEAFF. The CDR3 DNA reads as TGTGCCAGCAGCTTGGAGTTGAACACTGAAGCTTTCTTT.

V is TRBV7-9 and J is TRBJ2-3; TRBD2 matches 11 bases. CDR1 is SEHNR, CDR2 FQNEAQ, per germline (reference sequence). CDR3 length: 16 amino acids. V shed 5 bases, J shed 5 bases, and the junction held 9 bases outside the gene matches. DNA of the CDR3: TGTGCCAGCAGCCCAACACTAGCGGGGGTCGTAGATACGCAGTATTTT. It translates to CASSPTLAGVVDTQYF. The full variable domain, completed using reference TRBV7-9 and TRBJ2-3, is DTGVSQNPRHKITKRGQNVTFRCDPISEHNRLYWYRQTLGQGPEFLTYFQNEAQLEKSRLLSDRFSAERPKGSFSTLEIQRTEQGDSAMYLCASSPTLAGVVDTQYFGPGTRLTVL.

The chain links TRBV15 to TRBJ1-5; D is ambiguous. The length of the CDR3 is 16 residues. In germline, CDR1 is LNHNV, CDR2 YYDKDF (reference sequence). V was cut by 0 bases and J by 2 bases, with 11 bases left in between. The CDR3 is CATSRDRAYGNQPQHF. In DNA form, the CDR3 reads TGTGCCACCAGCAGAGATCGGGCGTATGGCAATCAGCCCCAGCATTTT. Filled out from reference TRBV15 and TRBJ1-5, the complete variable domain reads DAMVIQNPRYQVTQFGKPVTLSCSQTLNHNVMYWYQQKSSQAPKLLFHYYDKDFNNEADTPDNFQSRRPNTSFCFLDIRSPGLGDTAMYLCATSRDRAYGNQPQHFGDGTRLSIL.

This chain links TRBV11-3 with TRBJ1-1, with D perhaps TRBD1 (6 bases). This CDR3 has 14 amino acids. The V gene lost 3 bases and the J gene lost 1 base, with 9 bases spanning the gap. Germline V lookup: CDR1 SGHNT, CDR2 YENEEA. CDR3 DNA sequence: TGTGCCAGCAGCTTTTGGGACAAGAACACTGAAGCTTTCTTT. It yields the protein CASSFWDKNTEAFF.

This chain connects TRBV7-2 to TRBJ2-6; TRBD1 matches 12 bases. The CDR3 covers 19 residues. Trimming removed 6 bases from V and 0 bases from J; junction bases left unmatched: 9. Germline V gene sequence: CDR1 SGHTA, CDR2 FQGNSA. CDR3 sequence reads: CASRPQPGQGASGANVLTF. The CDR3 DNA is TGTGCCAGCAGACCTCAACCGGGACAGGGGGCCTCTGGGGCCAACGTCCTGACTTTC.

The chain has TRBV19 and TRBJ1-1; TRBD1 might be the D (5 bases). This CDR3 has 13 amino acids. CDR1 is LNHDA, CDR2 SQIVND, per germline (reference sequence). V lost 3 bases and J lost 0, with 5 bases in between. The CDR3 region is CASSMGLNTEAFF. The CDR3 DNA reads TGTGCCAGTAGTATGGGACTGAACACTGAAGCTTTCTTT.

J is TRBJ2-2 and V is TRBV7-2, with D perhaps matching TRBD2 (7 bases). The CDR3 length is 15 residues. The germline CDR1 and CDR2 sequences are SGHTA and FQGNSA. V was trimmed by 6 bases and J by 3 bases, leaving 14 bases between them. The CDR3 coding sequence is TGTGCCAGCAGTCCCGGAGGGGGGGACACCGGGGAGCTGTTTTTT. Amino acids: CASSPGGGDTGELFF.

This chain links TRBV30 with TRBJ1-1, with D possibly being TRBD1 (5 bases). The CDR3 has 12 amino acids. The germline CDR1 and CDR2 sequences are GTSNPN and SVGIG (reference sequence). The V gene lost 4 bases and the J gene lost 8 bases, with 14 bases spanning the gap. The CDR3 spells CAWIRGGGEAFF. Here the CDR3 DNA reads TGTGCCTGGATACGGGGCGGAGGAGAAGCTTTCTTT.